The sequence of this T cell receptor (beta chain) was determined in a study of blood T cell repertoires in COVID-19 (dated by TCRdb to about 2020). About the full investigation: The collaborator samples originated in the United States, Italy and Spain and spanned the acute and convalescent phases of COVID-19. Nearly every sample came with metadata listing a de-identified subject ID, COVID-19 status, age in years and sex. The repertoires were made available in a free public database intended to serve as a resource for research on the immune response to SARS-CoV-2. HLA class I and class II types, where available, came from metadata supplied by the sample provider rather than from assay-based typing. The material from the prospective study consisted of cDNA or gDNA derived from T cells, B-cell-depleted T cells, or PBMCs. The dataset comprised deeply sampled blood TCRbeta repertoires from subjects exposed to, actively infected with, or recovered from COVID-19. The samples were drawn from the first 160 participants of the ongoing ImmuneRACE study and from 1,254 subjects provided by 6 global collaborators. Paper-wide results and their limitations: The quantity of clinical and demographic metadata differed by source and by participant and was supplied without curation.

Regarding this clone: This receptor's antigen is unknown. Base qualities are missing; no much larger clone stands one base away.

The immunoSEQ Assay, a bias-controlled multiplex PCR, was used to amplify TCRbeta CDR3 regions from genomic DNA. The original methods were these. Nucleated cell counts per sample were estimated from amplification of reference gene primers within the assay. Sequence reads were collapsed and filtered to measure the absolute abundance of every unique TCRbeta CDR3 rearrangement. For each sample, productive Simpson clonality was calculated as the square root of Simpson's diversity index over productive rearrangements. TCRdb re-hosts the immuneACCESS table, in-frame sequences only. Its copies lack some clones; in the studies checked, an unresolved V gene accounts for under half of them, and the cause for the rest is not known. V, J and clone size reflect that table, while D and trimming were determined from the DNA. This sample gives more than 150,000 clones in total; 82% of them show up just once. Together, the top ten hold roughly 10% of the sample.

In the prospective study, participants were 18 to 89 years old, resided in under 30 geographic areas of the United States, and were enrolled through a virtual design. Cohort assignment in the prospective study relied on participant-reported clinical history from a screening survey and a study questionnaire. Recovered participants in ImmuneRACE Cohort 3 were defined as having two consecutive negative NP/OP PCR tests, clearance from a healthcare professional, or resolution of symptoms. Each participant in the prospective study had whole blood, serum and a nasopharyngeal or oropharyngeal swab collected by mobile phlebotomists. Additional blood draws and questionnaires over an approximately two-month period could optionally be provided by prospective study participants. Prospective study blood samples were shipped either frozen or at room temperature before DNA extraction. The sequencing input was PBMCs or T cells enriched from blood (not recorded which). This clonotype originated in a middle-aged man who had recovered from COVID-19.

The sequenced DNA is TGTGCCAGCAGTGACCGTTACGAGCAGTACTTC. The resulting protein is CASSDRYEQYF. The chain was built from TRBV6-1 and TRBJ2-7; too little of a D gene remains to name it. The CDR3, from cysteine to phenylalanine, totals 11 residues. The only DNA kept is the CDR3, 33 bases in frame from the first base. As encoded in the germline V gene, CDR1 is MNHNS while CDR2 is SASEGT. Trimming costs V 3 bases and J 4 bases, and their ends lie 4 bases apart.